A single sample gave rise to the 21 T cell receptor beta chains below, sequenced in a study of regulatory T cells in long-lasting Graves disease. Time point specified: newly diagnosed GD, antithyroid drugs for less than 3 months. PBMC RNA served as the TCR library source. For TCR beta, libraries came from iRepertoire HTBI primers and Arm-PCR of CDR3 regions. TCRdb processed the multiplex PCR reads anew with MiXCR; each CDR3 protein has one entry. Here the sample spans roughly 420,000 distinct CDR3 sequences, 14% being singletons. These data were also filed under a second study, of T cells in Graves' hyperthyroidism and ophthalmopathy.

The sequenced sample was peripheral blood mononuclear cells (PBMCs), obtained at new diagnosis, from a patient treated with antithyroid drugs. These receptor sequences come from a woman between 45 and 60 years old with Graves disease.

This clonotype came up many times. This sequence joins TRBV20-1 and TRBJ2-7; 7 positions match TRBD1. The V and J ends lost 7 bases and 6 bases, in that order; junction bases with no gene match: 15. The CDR3 sequence is 14 residues long. CDR1 DFQATT and CDR2 SNEGSKA come from the germline V gene (reference sequence). CDR3 loop: CSVPSRDSFGEQYF. CDR3 coding DNA: TGCAGTGTCCCGTCCCGGGACAGCTTCGGCGAGCAGTACTTC.

J is TRBJ2-7 and V is TRBV6-2 or TRBV6-3; 10 bases line up with TRBD1. This CDR3 has 14 residues. Germline V CDR1 and CDR2: MNHEY, SVGEGT. V shed 5 bases, J shed 5 bases, and the junction held 6 bases outside the gene matches. DNA of the CDR3: TGTGCCAGCAGTACCGACAGGGGGCGCGACGAGCAGTACTTC. Translation gives CASSTDRGRDEQYF.

This chain connects TRBV19 to TRBJ2-1; 7 nucleotides line up with TRBD2. The CDR3 is 15 amino acids. CDR1 and CDR2 (germline): LNHDA, SQIVND (reference sequence). V lost 7 bases, J lost 4 bases, and 10 bases stayed unmatched. The CDR3: CASTLDGGRYNEQFF. CDR3 bases: TGTGCCAGTACCCTAGACGGCGGGAGATACAATGAGCAGTTCTTC.

The sample holds one count of this clonotype. V and J are TRBV2 and TRBJ2-3, with TRBD2 identical over 7 bases. This CDR3 region has 15 residues. CDR1 SNHLY and CDR2 FYNNEI come from the germline V gene. The trim removed 6 bases at V and 3 bases at J, leaving 9 bases unmatched. CDR3 loop: CASSDPGAGTDTQYF. The CDR3 bases are TGTGCCAGCAGCGACCCGGGAGCGGGAACAGATACGCAGTATTTT.

A word on this clonotype: In this CDR3 the conserved last residue, phenylalanine or tryptophan, is missing, so a read error is likely. No DNA is shown, since the ends of the CDR3 on it are uncertain; the CDR3 is the one TCRdb lists. V and J are TRBV28 and TRBJ2-1; TRBD1, the D gene given by the table, was not confirmed from the DNA. The CDR3 comprises 8 residues, both ends counted. The V gene's germline CDR1 is MDHEN and CDR2 SYDVKM. The CDR3 spells CASSFYGG.

In its sample, this clonotype was seen many times. The chain uses TRBV11-2 and TRBJ2-5; D may be TRBD1 or TRBD2 (6 bases each). Per germline, CDR1 SGHAT and CDR2 FQNNGV. Between the trimmed V and J ends, which lost 1 base and 1 base, there was a span of 16 bases. The CDR3 has 17 amino acids. The CDR3 nucleotides are TGTGCCAGCAGCTTAGTAGGGCCACGGGGGCTCCAAGAGACCCAGTACTTC. Translation gives CASSLVGPRGLQETQYF.

This clonotype was found many times. CDR3 residues: CSVEDDGELFF. The CDR3 coding sequence is TGCAGCGTTGAGGATGACGGGGAGCTGTTTTTT. V gene TRBV29-1 combines with J gene TRBJ2-2; no definite D call. V was shortened by 3 bases and J by 7 bases, with 6 bases between the two germline ends. Germline CDR1 reads SQVTM; CDR2 reads ANQGSEA. The CDR3 consists of 11 residues.

The table lists this clonotype with a few counts. With a much larger clone just one base away, this may be a read error. The chain couples TRBV12-3 or TRBV12-4 to TRBJ2-7; D is possibly TRBD1 or TRBD2 (5 bases each). CDR3 length equals 14 residues. Trimming removed 5 bases at V and 0 bases at J, with 11 bases between. The CDR3 loop reads CASSPRDHSYEQYF. CDR3 coding DNA: TGTGCCAGCAGTCCACGGGACCACTCCTACGAGCAGTACTTC.

Comment on this clonotype: A junction end diverges from the germline sequence, so it may reflect a read error. J is TRBJ2-3 and V is TRBV7-9, with TRBD1 matching over 7 bases. Germline V gives CDR1 SEHNR, CDR2 FQNEAQ (reference sequence). This CDR3 spans 15 amino acids. The chain's CDR3 is CAGSLEGTETDTQYF. The CDR3 DNA follows: TGTGCCGGCAGCTTAGAGGGGACAGAGACAGATACGCAGTATTTT.

This chain joins TRBV20-1 and TRBJ1-1, with 7 bases lining up with TRBD1. CDR1 DFQATT and CDR2 SNEGSKA come from the germline V gene (reference sequence). There are 12 residues in the CDR3. The V and J ends lost 3 bases and 4 bases, in that order; junction bases with no gene match: 2. The CDR3 nucleotides are TGCAGTGCTAGGGGACAGTTCACTGAAGCTTTCTTT. Translating gives CSARGQFTEAFF.

Of note for this clonotype: An end of the junction differs from the germline gene, which may be a read error. The rearrangement joins TRBV2 to TRBJ1-5, with a weak D call TRBD1 (5 bases). The CDR3 sequence is 13 residues long. The germline gives CDR1 SNHLY, CDR2 FYNNEI. CDR3 residues: CASSEGGNQPQRF. CDR3 coding DNA: TGTGCCAGCAGTGAAGGGGGGAACCAGCCCCAGCGTTTT.

The rearrangement uses TRBV4-2 and TRBJ1-3, with D uncertain. Germline values: CDR1 LGHNA, CDR2 YNFKEQ. V was pared by 0 bases and J by 1 base, with 10 bases between. CDR3 length: 16 amino acids. In nucleotides, the CDR3 is TGTGCCAGCAGCCAAGATCTCCTCGATTCTGGAAACACCATATATTTT. As protein: CASSQDLLDSGNTIYF.

This clonotype was counted ten times or more. This chain joins TRBV2 and TRBJ2-1; 10 bases are a match to TRBD2. This CDR3 has 16 residues. V gave up 6 bases and J gave up 9 bases; unmatched junction bases: 14. Germline V lookup: CDR1 SNHLY, CDR2 FYNNEI. In DNA, the CDR3 is TGTGCCAGCAGAGGAGTGGCACTAGCGGGAAGTAGTGAGCAGTTCTTC. Translation: CASRGVALAGSSEQFF.

The CDR3 protein is CASSLYTSTGNYGYTF. CDR3 in DNA: TGTGCCAGCAGCTTGTACACTAGTACGGGAAACTATGGCTACACCTTC. This chain links TRBV5-8 with TRBJ1-2; no definite D call. This CDR3 is 16 amino acids long. CDR1 is SGHTS and CDR2 is YDEGEE in the germline V gene. V shed 1 base and J shed 2 bases, with 15 bases lying between them.

This clonotype came up a few times. The chain employs TRBV3-1 and TRBJ2-1; 11 nucleotides agree with TRBD2. V lost 0 bases to trimming and J lost 3 bases; unmatched junction nucleotides: 7. The CDR3 is 18 residues long. The V gene's germline CDR1 is LGHDT and CDR2 YNNKEL (reference sequence). The CDR3 reads CASSQDWILAGDYNEQFF. The DNA for the CDR3 is TGTGCCAGCAGCCAAGATTGGATACTAGCGGGAGACTACAATGAGCAGTTCTTC.

This clonotype has just a few counts. This chain joins TRBV7-9 and TRBJ2-2, with a weak D call TRBD1 (6 bases). The CDR3 covers 19 residues. CDR1 and CDR2 from the germline V gene are SEHNR and FQNEAQ (reference sequence). Trimming shortened V by 5 bases and J by 0 bases, and 22 bases separated the two germline ends. CDR3 protein: CASSTPLGHRVANTGELFF. The CDR3 nucleotides are TGTGCCAGCAGCACCCCCCTGGGGCACAGGGTAGCGAACACCGGGGAGCTGTTTTTT.

This clonotype came up a few times. This sequence joins TRBV10-3 and TRBJ2-3; unclear D gene. This CDR3 region has 14 residues. V was shortened by 10 bases and J by 0 bases, with 14 bases between the two germline ends. The germline V gene encodes CDR1 ENHRY and CDR2 SYGVKD. The CDR3 nucleotides read TGTGCCACCGAACCTACTACTAGCACAGATACGCAGTATTTT. Protein sequence: CATEPTTSTDTQYF.

This clonotype has at least ten counts. V gene TRBV6-2 or TRBV6-3 combines with J gene TRBJ2-1, with TRBD1 matching over 8 bases. V was pared by 6 bases and J by 1 base, with 5 bases of the junction left unmatched. This CDR3 has 15 residues. CDR1 MNHEY and CDR2 SVGEGT come from the germline V gene. The CDR3: CASSPGTGSYNEQFF. CDR3 nucleotide sequence: TGTGCCAGCAGCCCCGGGACAGGTTCCTACAATGAGCAGTTCTTC.

As for this clonotype: A much larger clone is a single base away; this may be a read error. J is TRBJ2-7 and V is TRBV7-9; TRBD1 matches at 8 bases. The CDR3 sequence is 15 residues long. CDR1 and CDR2 (germline): SEHNR, FQNEAQ (reference sequence). Trimming at V came to 4 bases and at J to 3 bases, leaving 8 bases not matched to a gene. In nucleotides, the CDR3 is TGTGCCAGCAGCTCCACCAGGACAGGGAACTACGAGCAGTACTTC. Protein sequence: CASSSTRTGNYEQYF.

This clonotype was seen at least ten times. Here the CDR3 reads CASSPRSFNQPQHF. CDR3 bases: TGTGCCAGCAGTCCACGATCATTCAATCAGCCCCAGCATTTT. The chain joins TRBV7-8 to TRBJ1-5; D gene uncertain. V dropped 6 bases and J dropped 3 bases, with 12 bases sitting between them. This CDR3 is 14 amino acids long. The germline V gene encodes CDR1 SGHVS and CDR2 FQNEAQ.

There are many counts of this clonotype. Here the CDR3 DNA reads TGTGCCAGCAGTTTTGGGGTACAGGTGGCCGGGGAGCTGTTTTTT. Translating it yields CASSFGVQVAGELFF. The chain links TRBV12-3 or TRBV12-4 to TRBJ2-2; D is possibly TRBD1 (5 bases). The CDR3 consists of 15 residues. V gave up 3 bases and J gave up 6 bases, with 14 bases separating them.